Included here is one T cell receptor beta chain sequence, with context. Its target is not known. Trimming removed 4 bases from V and 5 bases from J; junction bases left unmatched: 12. From germline, CDR1 is ENHRY and CDR2 SYGVKD. The CDR3 runs 16 residues. In the original analysis: Productive clonotypes were detectable down to 2.59 x 10-5 frequency. Sequenced by immunoSEQ multiplex PCR; TCRdb stores in-frame clones only, minus some. The V and J calls and clone size come from that table; D and trimming were worked out from the DNA. Of tens of thousands of clones listed, about 74% are singletons. This entry belongs to a study of STAT5B mutations in CD4+ large granular lymphocyte leukemia. Study-wide findings and caveats: Without putative leukemic clones, patient CD4-sorted repertoires remained more clonal than healthy CD4+ repertoires. Top patient clones used TRBV06 genes more often: 8/27 versus 2/35 in controls. Without HLA matching, higher CD4+ than CD8+ T-LGLL clonality could reflect small sample size.

The chain employs TRBV10-3 and TRBJ2-7; TRBD2 agrees at 9 bases. The sequenced sample was CD4+ T cells from blood buffy coats. The TCR was taken from a human donor in good health. The CDR3 sequence: CAISGGRSGRRNEQYF. In DNA form, the CDR3 reads TGTGCCATCAGTGGGGGTAGGAGCGGGAGGAGAAACGAGCAGTACTTC.